This TCR beta chain was captured in a study of cytomegalovirus exposure and HLA in healthy donors. Background on the study: T cells numbering about 179 million yielded some 110 million unique TCR beta sequences in an earlier analysis.

This CDR3 spans 16 amino acids. After removal of 6 bases from V and 0 bases from J, the junction contained 8 bases not matched to a gene. Germline values: CDR1 MDHEN, CDR2 SYDVKM. The PCR made use of 60 Vbeta and 13 Jbeta primers. The method was immunoSEQ multiplex PCR; TCRdb's version includes in-frame clones alone and lacks a portion of them. This table has about 160,000 clones, around four fifths appearing once. Broader study findings: Later analysis indicated greater clonal expansion among HLA-associated TCR beta chains than among equally common other chains.

On this clone itself: Its antigen is currently unknown.

This sequence was found in a girl aged 2 to 10 in good health and CMV-seropositive. Sequencing input: PBMCs. The V and J genes are TRBV28 and TRBJ2-4; 7 positions match TRBD1. CDR3 protein: CASSPTGLLAKNIQYF. CDR3 DNA sequence: TGTGCCAGCAGCCCGACAGGGCTTCTAGCCAAAAACATTCAGTACTTC.